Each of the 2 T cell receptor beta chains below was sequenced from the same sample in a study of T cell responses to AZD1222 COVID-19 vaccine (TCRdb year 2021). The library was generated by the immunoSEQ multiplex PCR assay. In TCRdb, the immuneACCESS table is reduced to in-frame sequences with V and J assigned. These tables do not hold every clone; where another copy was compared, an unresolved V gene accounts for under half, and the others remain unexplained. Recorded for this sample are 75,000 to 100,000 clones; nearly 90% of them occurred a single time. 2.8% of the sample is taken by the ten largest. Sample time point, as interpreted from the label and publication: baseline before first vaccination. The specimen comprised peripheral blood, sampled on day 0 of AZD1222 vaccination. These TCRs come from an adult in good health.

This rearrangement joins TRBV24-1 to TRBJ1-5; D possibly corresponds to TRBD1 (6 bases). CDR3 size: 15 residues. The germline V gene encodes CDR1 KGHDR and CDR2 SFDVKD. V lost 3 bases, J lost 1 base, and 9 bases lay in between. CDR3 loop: CATSDSRGSNQPQHF. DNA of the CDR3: TGTGCCACCAGTGATAGCAGGGGAAGCAATCAGCCCCAGCATTTT.

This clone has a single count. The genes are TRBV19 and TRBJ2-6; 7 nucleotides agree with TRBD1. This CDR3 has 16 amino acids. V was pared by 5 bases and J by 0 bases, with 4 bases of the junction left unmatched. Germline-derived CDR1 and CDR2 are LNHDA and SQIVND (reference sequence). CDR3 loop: CASSPQGDSGANVLTF. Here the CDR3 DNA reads TGTGCCAGTAGTCCTCAGGGGGACTCTGGGGCCAACGTCCTGACTTTC.